The present TCR beta chain was sequenced within a study of blood T cell repertoires in COVID-19. Study at large: The samples span acute and convalescent COVID-19 from the United States, Italy and Spain. The cDNA or gDNA used as material had been derived from T cells, B-cell-depleted T cells, or PBMCs.

In the source study's methods: Amplification of reference gene primers provided the estimated nucleated cell counts. Sequencing used immunoSEQ multiplex PCR; TCRdb keeps in-frame clones, though not all of them. V, J and clone size reflect that table, while D and trimming were determined from the DNA. The profile shows roughly 65,000 clones, 65% to 80% of them singletons. V shed 7 bases, J shed 3 bases, and the junction held 9 bases outside the gene matches. Germline CDR1 is LNHDA and CDR2 is SQIVND (reference sequence). CDR3 size: 15 residues. This chain links TRBV19 with TRBJ2-3, with 8 bases aligning to TRBD1. This clonotype originated in a human donor in a cohort sampled during active COVID-19. Material: peripheral blood. The DNA for the CDR3 is TGTGCCAGTACCCCCAGGCAGGGGGCAACAGATACGCAGTATTTT. Residues: CASTPRQGATDTQYF.